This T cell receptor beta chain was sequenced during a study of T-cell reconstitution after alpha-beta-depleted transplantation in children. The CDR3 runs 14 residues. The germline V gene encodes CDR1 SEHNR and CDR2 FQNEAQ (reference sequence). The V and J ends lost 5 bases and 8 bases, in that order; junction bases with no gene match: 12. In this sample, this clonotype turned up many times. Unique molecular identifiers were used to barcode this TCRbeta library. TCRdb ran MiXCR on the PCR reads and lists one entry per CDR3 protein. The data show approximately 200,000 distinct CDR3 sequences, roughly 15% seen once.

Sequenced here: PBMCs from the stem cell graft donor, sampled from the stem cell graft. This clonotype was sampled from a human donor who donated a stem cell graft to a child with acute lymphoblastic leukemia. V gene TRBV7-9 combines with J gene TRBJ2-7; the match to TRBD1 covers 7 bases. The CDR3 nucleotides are TGTGCCAGCAGCGCCGGGACAGCAAGTCTCCAGCAGTACTTC. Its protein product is CASSAGTASLQQYF.